This TCR beta chain was sequenced in a study of CD8+ T cells in alopecia areata. cDNA serving as the sequencing template came from extracted, reverse transcribed RNA. Generated by immunoSEQ multiplex PCR, the TCRdb table keeps only in-frame clones and is missing some. The sample lists around 200,000 clones, roughly 50% occurring once. Specified treatment: oral pan-JAK inhibitor, 5-10 mg twice daily. The CDR3 contains 13 residues. Germline V gives CDR1 LGHNA, CDR2 YSLEER. V was pared by 3 bases and J by 6 bases, with 12 bases between. The chain is built from TRBV4-3 and TRBJ2-7; D not certain. The TCR sequence derives from a human donor with alopecia areata. The specimen comprised CD8+ T cells sorted from blood, sampled at week 24, from a patient treated with tofacitinib. The CDR3 is CASSHVRRAEQYF. Written as DNA, the CDR3 is TGCGCCAGCAGCCATGTTCGACGGGCCGAGCAGTACTTC.